A single sample gave rise to the 7 T cell receptor beta chains below, sequenced in a study of blood T cell repertoires in COVID-19. Measured with immunoSEQ multiplex PCR; TCRdb has only the in-frame clones, and not every one. The sample lists over 70,000 clones, around 91% seen once, with 4.3% in the top ten. The sequencing input was peripheral blood. Every receptor here comes from a woman at least 80 years old with active or convalescent COVID-19.

The table lists this clone with a count of one. The rearrangement joins TRBV9 to TRBJ1-4; possible D gene TRBD1, 6 bases. Germline CDR1 is SGDLS and CDR2 is YYNGEE. Trimming took 3 bases from V and 4 from J, leaving 16 bases between them. This CDR3 region has 16 residues. The CDR3 spells CASSAGVRGNNEKLFF. Here the CDR3 DNA reads TGTGCCAGCAGCGCAGGGGTACGGGGAAATAATGAAAAACTGTTTTTT.

This chain links TRBV27 with TRBJ2-3; possible D gene TRBD2, 6 bases. The CDR3 length is 12 residues. Deletions cut 5 bases from V and 4 bases from J, with 7 bases between. CDR1 and CDR2 from the germline V gene are MNHEY and SMNVEV (reference sequence). CDR3 loop: CASSPGADTQYF. The CDR3 nucleotides read TGTGCCAGCAGTCCGGGAGCAGATACGCAGTATTTT.

The chain uses TRBV5-1 and TRBJ2-2; 9 bases align to TRBD1. The CDR3 loop spans 15 amino acids. V lost 4 bases to trimming and J lost 5 bases; unmatched junction nucleotides: 6. Germline loops: CDR1 SGHRS, CDR2 YFSETQ. The CDR3 sequence is CASSPGTGITGELFF. CDR3 nucleotides: TGCGCCAGCAGCCCCGGGACAGGGATAACCGGGGAGCTGTTTTTT.

This chain joins TRBV5-1 and TRBJ1-1, with D maybe TRBD1 (5 bases). Trimming removed 4 bases from V and 1 base from J, with 14 bases in between. Germline V gene data show CDR1 as SGHRS and CDR2 as YFSETQ. The CDR3 runs to 15 residues. The chain's CDR3 is CASSRDVQANTEAFF. Written as DNA, the CDR3 is TGCGCCAGCAGCCGCGATGTACAGGCGAACACTGAAGCTTTCTTT.

This chain uses TRBV29-1 with TRBJ2-7; TRBD1 aligns across 11 bases. The ends lost 2 bases at V and 4 bases at J; junction bases unmatched: 4. The CDR3 is 14 residues long. Germline CDR1 reads SQVTM; CDR2 reads ANQGSEA. In nucleotides, the CDR3 is TGCAGCGTTGAATTAGGGACAGGGGGTTACGAGCAGTACTTC. The encoded protein is CSVELGTGGYEQYF.

The chain has TRBV9 and TRBJ2-1; TRBD2 matches at 9 bases. The germline CDR1 and CDR2 sequences are SGDLS and YYNGEE. The CDR3 is made up of 16 amino acids. Unmatched junction bases numbered 14, after V lost 4 bases and J lost 9 bases. CDR3: CASSPPNLAGTREQFF. CDR3 sequence (DNA): TGTGCCAGCAGCCCCCCAAACCTAGCGGGAACACGTGAGCAGTTCTTC.

This chain joins TRBV6-2 or TRBV6-3 and TRBJ2-2; D perhaps matches TRBD1 (5 bases). This CDR3 has 15 amino acids. CDR1 and CDR2 (germline): MNHEY, SVGEGT. Between the trimmed V and J ends, which lost 2 bases and 6 bases, there was a span of 13 bases. The DNA of the CDR3 is TGTGCCAGCAGTTACGGGGTCAGGGTGTCCGGGGAGCTGTTTTTT. Translating it yields CASSYGVRVSGELFF.